This entry lists 20 T cell receptor beta chains sequenced from one sample in a study of Ad26.COV2.S vaccination and SARS-CoV-2 variants. Sequencing was performed with immunoSEQ multiplex PCR; in TCRdb, only in-frame clones are kept and a portion is missing. The sample contains a few hundred thousand clones, around nine tenths of which appear only once. The sample's treatment: 15 to 20 received Ad26.COV2.S at low or high dose, single or two shots; 5 received placebo; per-sample allocation not given. Samples analyzed were those drawn on day 63 after the first vaccine or placebo injection. The input for sequencing was peripheral blood, taken in a trial of Ad26.COV2.S vaccine versus placebo. The receptor set was obtained from a person between 18 and 59 years old who received the Ad26.COV2.S COVID-19 vaccine or a placebo.

The chain has TRBV5-4 and TRBJ2-5; TRBD1 matches 7 bases. With 4 bases clipped from V and 2 bases from J, the junction kept 5 bases outside the gene matches. Germline values: CDR1 SGHNT, CDR2 YYREEE (reference sequence). This CDR3 is 14 amino acids long. The CDR3 here is CASSPDRRQETQYF. CDR3 DNA sequence: TGTGCCAGCAGCCCGGACAGGCGACAAGAGACCCAGTACTTC.

This chain links TRBV7-9 with TRBJ1-1, with 7 bases identical to TRBD1. Germline values: CDR1 SEHNR, CDR2 FQNEAQ (reference sequence). Germline trimming cut 4 bases from V and 4 bases from J; bases unmatched to any gene: 9. The CDR3 runs to 15 residues. CDR3 loop: CASSSQTGMSTEAFF. In DNA, the CDR3 is TGTGCCAGCAGCTCTCAGACAGGGATGAGCACTGAAGCTTTCTTT. Drawing the rest from reference TRBV7-9 and TRBJ1-1, the complete variable domain is DTGVSQNPRHKITKRGQNVTFRCDPISEHNRLYWYRQTLGQGPEFLTYFQNEAQLEKSRLLSDRFSAERPKGSFSTLEIQRTEQGDSAMYLCASSSQTGMSTEAFFGQGTRLTVV.

The CDR3 coding sequence is TGTGCCAGCAGCTCTCTAGCGGGGGTGTACGAGCAGTACTTC. It codes for CASSSLAGVYEQYF. This chain uses TRBV7-8 with TRBJ2-7; 10 bases align to TRBD2. V shed 4 bases and J 4 bases; nucleotides not matched to a gene: 4. This CDR3 has 14 amino acids. Germline V CDR1 and CDR2: SGHVS, FQNEAQ.

J is TRBJ2-1 and V is TRBV9, with 11 bases matching TRBD2. With 0 bases clipped from V and 4 bases from J, the junction kept 3 bases outside the gene matches. This CDR3 contains 16 residues. Germline CDR1 and CDR2: SGDLS and YYNGEE. CDR3 DNA: TGTGCCAGCAGCGTAGGAGCTAGCGGGGGGTACAATGAGCAGTTCTTC. Its translation is CASSVGASGGYNEQFF.

This chain links TRBV7-8 with TRBJ2-2; 7 bases are a match to TRBD1. This CDR3 is built from 19 residues. Germline CDR1 SGHVS, CDR2 FQNEAQ. Germline trimming cut 0 bases from V and 1 base from J; bases unmatched to any gene: 11. CDR3 residues: CASSLARFIRDRNTGELFF. The CDR3 DNA reads as TGTGCCAGCAGCTTAGCGCGTTTTATCCGGGACAGGAACACCGGGGAGCTGTTTTTT.

This clone was seen just once. The chain is built from TRBV4-3 and TRBJ1-6; D call uncertain. Germline V lookup: CDR1 LGHNA, CDR2 YSLEER. V was trimmed by 8 bases and J by 0 bases, leaving 8 bases between them. There are 14 residues in the CDR3. CDR3 sequence reads: CASSFSSYNSPLHF. CDR3 sequence (DNA): TGCGCCAGCTCCTTTAGCTCCTATAATTCACCCCTCCACTTT.

This clone occurred once. The V call is TRBV6-1, the J call TRBJ1-5; perhaps TRBD1 as D (5 bases). Germline CDR1 is MNHNS and CDR2 is SASEGT. With 2 bases removed from V and 2 bases from J, the gap between germline ends came to 10 bases. The CDR3 sequence is 15 residues long. The CDR3 region is CASSELGGGNQPQHF. The CDR3 bases are TGTGCCAGCAGTGAACTGGGGGGTGGCAATCAGCCCCAGCATTTT.

The chain employs TRBV13 and TRBJ1-3, with D unresolved. The ends were cut back, 7 bases at V and 0 bases at J, with 7 bases in the middle. Germline CDR1 is PRHDT and CDR2 is FYEKMQ (reference sequence). CDR3 size: 13 residues. CDR3 protein: CASTSLSGNTIYF. For the CDR3, the DNA is TGTGCCAGCACCAGCCTCTCTGGAAACACCATATATTTT.

The J gene is TRBJ1-4, the V gene TRBV19; 8 nucleotides align to TRBD1. Germline V lookup: CDR1 LNHDA, CDR2 SQIVND (reference sequence). With 4 bases clipped from V and 11 bases from J, the junction kept 3 bases outside the gene matches. This CDR3 spans 12 amino acids. Written as DNA, the CDR3 is TGTGCCAGTAGTACATACAGGGGGAAACTGTTTTTT. Protein sequence: CASSTYRGKLFF.

The chain recombines TRBV24-1 with TRBJ1-5; D not resolved. CDR1 is KGHDR and CDR2 is SFDVKD in the germline V gene. CDR3 length: 12 residues. V dropped 4 bases and J dropped 7 bases, with 7 bases sitting between them. Here the CDR3 reads CATSEGYQPQHF. The CDR3 region has the DNA TGTGCCACCAGTGAAGGGTACCAGCCCCAGCATTTT.

The CDR3 region has the DNA TGTGCCAGCTCCAGAGGCGGGACTAATGAAAAACTGTTTTTT. Translation: CASSRGGTNEKLFF. The V gene is TRBV2, the J gene TRBJ1-4; unclear D gene. Germline values: CDR1 SNHLY, CDR2 FYNNEI. The CDR3 contains 14 residues. Between the trimmed V and J ends, which lost 8 bases and 2 bases, there was a span of 12 bases.

This chain uses TRBV24-1 with TRBJ1-2; D is perhaps TRBD1 (6 bases). V gave up 9 bases and J gave up 8 bases, with 12 bases separating them. This CDR3 is 11 amino acids long. Per germline, CDR1 KGHDR and CDR2 SFDVKD. DNA of the CDR3: TGTGCCACCTGGGGGGCTGAGGGCTACACCTTC. Amino acids: CATWGAEGYTF.

The chain carries TRBV18 and TRBJ1-2; 8 nucleotides line up with TRBD1. Germline lookup yields CDR1 KGHSH and CDR2 LQKENI. The CDR3 is 14 residues long. V shed 6 bases, J shed 4 bases, and the junction held 7 bases outside the gene matches. This chain's CDR3 is CASSKTGDGYGYTF. The CDR3 DNA reads TGTGCCAGCTCCAAGACAGGGGATGGCTATGGCTACACCTTC.

The chain combines TRBV7-2 with TRBJ1-3; 7 positions agree with TRBD1. This CDR3 contains 18 residues. Trimming cost V 4 bases and J 0 bases; bases outside gene matches: 12. CDR1 is SGHTA, CDR2 FQGNSA, per germline. CDR3 in DNA: TGTGCCAGCAGCTCTGCCCTGACAGGGCAGTTCTCTGGAAACACCATATATTTT. Protein product: CASSSALTGQFSGNTIYF.

V and J are TRBV4-2 and TRBJ1-1, with 10 bases lining up with TRBD1. The V gene's germline CDR1 is LGHNA and CDR2 YNFKEQ. Germline trimming cut 2 bases from V and 7 bases from J; bases unmatched to any gene: 7. The CDR3 is 15 amino acids. CDR3 DNA sequence: TGTGCCAGCAGCCAAACAAGGACAGGGGGTGATGAAGCTTTCTTT. It translates to CASSQTRTGGDEAFF.

The chain couples TRBV6-2 or TRBV6-3 to TRBJ2-2; possible D gene TRBD1, 6 bases. Trimming took off 6 bases at V and 1 base at J, with 15 bases between the two ends. Germline V gene data show CDR1 as MNHEY and CDR2 as SVGEGT. The CDR3 sequence is 16 residues long. CDR3 amino acids: CASSLPPDRNTGELFF. The CDR3 coding sequence is TGTGCCAGCAGCCTACCCCCGGACAGGAACACCGGGGAGCTGTTTTTT.

This clone is a singleton in its sample. The rearrangement links TRBV6-6 to TRBJ1-2, with D possibly matching TRBD1 (6 bases). V was trimmed by 0 bases and J by 5 bases, leaving 13 bases between them. CDR1 and CDR2 from the germline V gene are MNHNY and SVGAGI (reference sequence). The CDR3 has 15 residues. CDR3 in DNA: TGTGCCAGCAGTTACTCACTGGGGGCTGAATATGGCTACACCTTC. It specifies CASSYSLGAEYGYTF.

The chain links TRBV12-3 or TRBV12-4 to TRBJ1-5; maybe TRBD1 (5 bases). CDR3 size: 13 residues. Trimming removed 6 bases at V and 6 bases at J, with 12 bases between. The CDR3 is CASSLSRVQPQHF. In DNA form, the CDR3 reads TGTGCCAGCAGCCTATCCAGGGTTCAGCCCCAGCATTTT.

The V and J genes are TRBV11-1 and TRBJ2-5; either TRBD1 or TRBD2 may fit D (6 bases each). The germline V and J ends were trimmed by 5 bases and 4 bases, with 14 bases remaining between them. The CDR3 consists of 14 residues. Germline CDR1 is SGHAT and CDR2 is FQDESV (reference sequence). In DNA form, the CDR3 reads TGTGCCAGCAGCATAGGGCCGGGGGCAGAGACCCAGTACTTC. Protein: CASSIGPGAETQYF.

The CDR3 sequence: CASSLFMIETQYF. The CDR3 nucleotides read TGTGCCAGCAGCTTGTTTATGATCGAGACCCAGTACTTC. This chain joins TRBV5-6 and TRBJ2-5; the D is unclear. Germline assignment: CDR1 SGHDT and CDR2 YYEEEE. V was clipped by 1 base and J by 5 bases, with 9 bases between them. The CDR3 has 13 amino acids.